This T cell receptor (beta chain) was obtained from a study of T cells expressing NK-cell markers. Whole-study context: The authors sequenced eight donors, of whom seven were HCMV-seropositive and one was seronegative.

Germline V gene lookup returns CDR1 SGHVS and CDR2 FNYEAQ. This CDR3 comprises 13 residues. Production of TCR beta cDNA relied on 5'RACE template switching with UMIs. Reanalyzing the 5' RACE reads, TCRdb keeps one entry per CDR3 protein, without DNA. The sample table includes a few hundred thousand distinct CDR3 sequences. Regarding this clonotype: Its cognate antigen is unknown.

Findings of the study overall: Of the CD8+ T cells in over five donors, roughly 1.0-7.0% belonged to dominant NKG2C+ clonotypes.

The sequencing input was blood T cells: a sorted CD56 or NKG2C T cell subset, CD4+ or CD8+ T cells, or bulk PBMC T cells (not recorded which). The sequence was obtained from a man aged 18-70 years in good health. The gene calls are TRBV7-6 and TRBJ1-5. The CDR3 sequence is CASSLVPGKPQHF. Full variable domain (rest looked up from reference TRBV7-6 and TRBJ1-5): GAGVSQSPRYKVTKRGQDVALRCDPISGHVSLYWYRQALGQGPEFLTYFNYEAQQDKSGLPNDRFSAERPEGSISTLTIQRTEQRDSAMYRCASSLVPGKPQHFGDGTRLSIL.